The clone carrying this T cell receptor (beta chain) was detected many times. Its matching antigen is unknown. The identical CDR3 is also encoded by other nucleotide sequences in the sample. Sequenced by immunoSEQ multiplex PCR; TCRdb stores in-frame clones only, minus some. The sample comprises approximately 980,000 clones, over 75% of which are singletons, and about 1.5% rests with the top ten. Partitioning of CD4+ cells yielded a CD45RA+ naive subset and a CD45RA-negative memory subset. This sample is part of a study of shared clonotypes between healthy human individuals. Study overall: The study used three CD4 naive, three CD4 memory, two CD8 naive and one CD8 memory plate per donor. Study findings and constraints: On the whole, naive subsets had larger estimated richness than memory subsets had.

This CDR3 is 14 amino acids long. V shed 0 bases and J shed 0 bases, with 4 bases lying between them. CDR1 SGHNT and CDR2 YYREEE come from the germline V gene (reference sequence). The chain recombines TRBV5-4 with TRBJ1-3; D not resolved. The source of this sequence is a man between 18 and 29 years old in good health. The sequenced material came from memory CD4+ T cells sorted from blood. Noted subset: CD45RA-negative fraction. Here the CDR3 reads CASSLDSSGNTIYF. CDR3 in DNA: TGTGCCAGCAGCTTGGACAGCTCTGGAAACACCATATATTTT. The full variable domain, rest sourced from reference TRBV5-4 and TRBJ1-3, is ETGVTQSPTHLIKTRGQQVTLRCSSQSGHNTVSWYQQALGQGPQFIFQYYREEENGRGNFPPRFSGLQFPNYSSELNVNALELDDSALYLCASSLDSSGNTIYFGEGSWLTVV.